The clone carrying this T cell receptor (beta chain) was recorded a few times. The antigen remains unidentified. This specimen belongs to a study of identical twins. Using its own MiXCR run on the 5' RACE reads, TCRdb lists one record per CDR3 protein. The data hold around 280,000 distinct CDR3 sequences, with less than 9% observed a single time. Study-level results: Memory repertoires showed no such pattern, whereas abundant cord blood beta clonotypes carried fewer insertions.

These data were also reused for a study on yellow fever vaccine responses in identical twins.

This TCR derives from a woman aged 18-29 years in good health. Sequenced input: memory (CD45RO+) T cells sorted from blood.

In DNA form, the CDR3 reads TGTGCCAGCAGCTTGAACAGCCCCCCCGATAGCAATCAGCCCCAGCATTTT. Translating it yields CASSLNSPPDSNQPQHF. V is TRBV5-4 and J is TRBJ1-5; D remains unclear. The germline V and J ends were trimmed by 1 base and 0 bases, with 14 bases remaining between them. The germline V gene encodes CDR1 SGHNT and CDR2 YYREEE (reference sequence). The CDR3 is made up of 17 amino acids.